This is a list of T cell receptor beta chains from one sample in a study of neurological immune-mediated disorders. MiXCR, applied by TCRdb to the 5' RACE reads, yields one record per CDR3 protein. The table shows tens of thousands of distinct CDR3 sequences, with more than 9.5% occurring only once. Material for sequencing was PBMCs. These receptor sequences come from a man aged 25-45 years in good health. The CDR3 runs from the conserved cysteine through the conserved F or W. Fields, in order: D gene, V gene, J gene, clone size, CDR3 protein, CDR3 DNA. A D gene is named only where the DNA matches it firmly. Clone size is given for some rows only: seen once, a few or many times, or a class if the clone is expanded.

D: TRBD1; V: TRBV2; J: TRBJ2-5; size: many; CDR3: CATSIGQGQETQYF; DNA: TGTGCCACCTCTATAGGACAGGGACAAGAGACCCAGTACTTC
D: .; V: TRBV4-2; J: TRBJ1-2; size: many; CDR3: CASSQDRQTGYTF; DNA: TGTGCCAGCAGCCAAGATAGACAAACTGGCTACACCTTC
D: .; V: TRBV28; J: TRBJ2-2; size: medium-sized; CDR3: CASGGTVNTGELFF; DNA: TGTGCCAGCGGGGGGACAGTCAACACCGGGGAGCTGTTTTTT
D: .; V: TRBV5-5; J: TRBJ1-5; size: few; CDR3: CASSRTVENQPQHF; DNA: TGTGCCAGCAGCCGGACTGTCGAAAATCAGCCCCAGCATTTT
D: .; V: TRBV20-1; J: TRBJ1-2; size: medium-sized; CDR3: CSARDREEANYGYTF; DNA: TGCAGTGCTAGAGATCGGGAGGAAGCTAACTATGGCTACACCTTC
D: .; V: TRBV9; J: TRBJ2-1; size: many; CDR3: CASSRPTGSNEQFF; DNA: TGTGCCAGCAGCCGTCCTACAGGGTCCAATGAGCAGTTCTTC
D: .; V: TRBV5-6; J: TRBJ1-2; size: many; CDR3: CASSSEGGPTNYGYTF; DNA: TGTGCCAGCAGTTCAGAGGGGGGTCCGACGAACTATGGCTACACCTTC
D: .; V: TRBV10-3; J: TRBJ1-6; size: many; CDR3: CAISDGSTSYNSPLHF; DNA: TGTGCCATCAGTGATGGCAGTACCTCCTATAATTCACCCCTCCACTTT
D: TRBD1; V: TRBV20-1; J: TRBJ2-7; size: many; CDR3: CSARDLGQGPYEQYF; DNA: TGCAGTGCTAGAGATTTGGGACAGGGTCCCTACGAGCAGTACTTC
D: .; V: TRBV5-1; J: TRBJ2-2; size: many; CDR3: CASSLAQGGTGELFF; DNA: TGCGCCAGCAGCTTGGCACAGGGGGGGACCGGGGAGCTGTTTTTT
D: TRBD1; V: TRBV29-1; J: TRBJ2-7; size: .; CDR3: CSVEGQVVYDQYF; DNA: TGCAGCGTTGAGGGACAGGTGGTCTACGACCAGTACTTC
D: TRBD1; V: TRBV5-1; J: TRBJ2-2; size: many; CDR3: CASSPGDRANTGELFF; DNA: TGCGCCAGCAGCCCCGGCGACAGGGCGAACACCGGGGAGCTGTTTTTT
D: .; V: TRBV29-1; J: TRBJ2-1; size: many; CDR3: CSVDFTLEQFF; DNA: TGCAGCGTTGATTTTACACTTGAGCAGTTCTTC
D: TRBD2; V: TRBV7-2; J: TRBJ2-1; size: many; CDR3: CASSFGTSGTWDEQFF; DNA: TGTGCCAGCAGCTTTGGGACTAGCGGGACATGGGATGAGCAGTTCTTC
D: .; V: TRBV7-9; J: TRBJ2-3; size: many; CDR3: CASSLGLPDTQYF; DNA: TGTGCCAGCAGCCTGGGACTTCCAGATACGCAGTATTTT
D: TRBD2; V: TRBV28; J: TRBJ2-2; size: many; CDR3: CASSLSLAGNTGELFF; DNA: TGTGCCAGCAGTTTATCACTAGCGGGAAACACCGGGGAGCTGTTTTTT
D: .; V: TRBV29-1; J: TRBJ2-5; size: many; CDR3: CSVPEQVIGETQYF; DNA: TGCAGCGTTCCCGAGCAGGTGATTGGGGAGACCCAGTACTTC
D: .; V: TRBV7-8; J: TRBJ2-3; size: many; CDR3: CASSSGAADTQYF; DNA: TGTGCCAGCAGCTCTGGGGCGGCAGATACGCAGTATTTT
D: TRBD1; V: TRBV12-3/TRBV12-4; J: TRBJ1-5; size: medium-sized; CDR3: CASSAGTGGARQPQHF; DNA: TGTGCCAGCAGTGCCGGGACAGGGGGCGCGAGACAGCCCCAGCATTTT
D: TRBD1; V: TRBV18; J: TRBJ2-1; size: .; CDR3: CASSPFGAGGFREQFF; DNA: TGTGCCAGCTCACCATTTGGCGCAGGGGGTTTTCGTGAGCAGTTCTTC
D: TRBD2; V: TRBV5-1; J: TRBJ2-7; size: many; CDR3: CASSLRLAGGMAYEQYF; DNA: TGCGCCAGCAGCCTAAGACTAGCGGGAGGAATGGCCTACGAGCAGTACTTC
D: .; V: TRBV29-1; J: TRBJ1-6; size: many; CDR3: CSAGEGTGSPLHF; DNA: TGCAGCGCAGGGGAGGGGACGGGTTCACCCCTCCACTTT
D: .; V: TRBV7-8; J: TRBJ1-1; size: many; CDR3: CASRQAGEAFF; DNA: TGTGCCAGCAGACAAGCGGGGGAAGCTTTCTTT
D: .; V: TRBV6-5; J: TRBJ2-4; size: many; CDR3: CASSSRGNIQYF; DNA: TGTGCCAGCAGTTCGCGGGGAAACATTCAGTACTTC
D: TRBD2; V: TRBV5-1; J: TRBJ2-7; size: many; CDR3: CASSPLAGGPHEQYF; DNA: TGCGCCAGCAGCCCTTTAGCGGGAGGGCCACACGAGCAGTACTTC
D: .; V: TRBV4-1; J: TRBJ1-2; size: many; CDR3: CASSQETDGYGYTF; DNA: TGCGCCAGCAGCCAAGAAACGGACGGCTATGGCTACACCTTC
D: .; V: TRBV12-3/TRBV12-4; J: TRBJ1-1; size: many; CDR3: CASRWDPNRGAFF; DNA: TGTGCCAGCAGATGGGACCCTAATCGGGGAGCTTTCTTT
D: .; V: TRBV20-1; J: TRBJ2-2; size: few; CDR3: CSATDGGNGELFF; DNA: TGCAGTGCTACAGATGGGGGAAACGGGGAGCTGTTTTTT
D: .; V: TRBV5-1; J: TRBJ2-7; size: many; CDR3: CASSLSQGLDEQYF; DNA: TGCGCCAGCAGCTTGAGTCAGGGGCTCGACGAGCAGTACTTC
D: .; V: TRBV4-1; J: TRBJ2-3; size: many; CDR3: CASSSPGENTQYF; DNA: TGCGCCAGCAGCTCCCCGGGTGAGAATACGCAGTATTTT
D: TRBD2; V: TRBV7-9; J: TRBJ2-1; size: many; CDR3: CASSSRLANYNEQFF; DNA: TGTGCCAGCAGCTCTAGACTAGCGAACTACAATGAGCAGTTCTTC
D: TRBD2; V: TRBV6-1; J: TRBJ2-2; size: few; CDR3: CASNSLAGGGGELFF; DNA: TGTGCCAGCAATTCCTTAGCGGGAGGGGGCGGGGAGCTGTTTTTT
D: .; V: TRBV20-1; J: TRBJ1-5; size: many; CDR3: CSARKDDSNQPQHF; DNA: TGCAGTGCTAGAAAAGATGATAGCAATCAGCCCCAGCATTTT
D: .; V: TRBV7-3; J: TRBJ2-1; size: many; CDR3: CASSLRGDSYNEQFF; DNA: TGTGCCAGCAGCCTGCGCGGGGACTCCTACAATGAGCAGTTCTTC
D: TRBD2; V: TRBV20-1; J: TRBJ2-1; size: many; CDR3: CSASQASGSYNEQFF; DNA: TGCAGTGCTTCGCAGGCTAGCGGCTCCTACAATGAGCAGTTCTTC
D: TRBD2; V: TRBV11-3; J: TRBJ2-3; size: .; CDR3: CASSLTSGTDMQYF; DNA: TGTGCCAGCAGCTTGACTAGCGGAACAGATATGCAGTATTTT
D: .; V: TRBV2; J: TRBJ2-1; size: many; CDR3: CASIPHNEQFF; DNA: TGTGCCAGCATCCCTCACAATGAGCAGTTCTTC
D: .; V: TRBV5-1; J: TRBJ2-1; size: many; CDR3: CASIASPGSNEQFF; DNA: TGCGCCAGCATCGCGTCGCCTGGGAGCAATGAGCAGTTCTTC
D: TRBD1; V: TRBV7-3; J: TRBJ2-7; size: many; CDR3: CASSSPSQGTAYEQYF; DNA: TGTGCCAGCAGCTCACCCTCACAGGGGACGGCCTACGAGCAGTACTTC
D: .; V: TRBV7-9; J: TRBJ2-5; size: .; CDR3: CASSLQSLAAETQYF; DNA: TGTGCCAGCAGCTTACAGTCCCTCGCAGCGGAGACCCAGTACTTC